The 7 T cell receptor beta chains in this list originate from one sample, sequenced in a study of regulatory T cells in long-lasting Graves disease. According to the study, TCR beta libraries were built with iRepertoire HTBI primers and CDR3-region Arm-PCR. TCRdb passed the multiplex PCR reads through MiXCR, listing each CDR3 protein once. The data show about 460,000 distinct CDR3 sequences, about 14% seen once. Noted time point: newly diagnosed GD, antithyroid drugs for less than 3 months. From RNA extracted from PBMCs, the TCR library was made. A further study also used this sample, focusing on T cells in Graves' hyperthyroidism and ophthalmopathy.

The material sequenced was peripheral blood mononuclear cells (PBMCs), taken at new diagnosis, from a patient treated with antithyroid drugs. The receptors were sampled from a woman aged 45-65 years with Graves disease.

A few counts support this clonotype. This chain connects TRBV28 to TRBJ1-4; D remains ambiguous. The CDR3 sequence is 17 residues long. Trimming shortened V by 6 bases and J by 5 bases, and 22 bases separated the two germline ends. Germline V gives CDR1 MDHEN, CDR2 SYDVKM. CDR3 bases: TGTGCCAGCAGCCCCTTAGCCGGCGGAAAAGACAATGAAAAACTGTTTTTT. Its translation: CASSPLAGGKDNEKLFF.

This clonotype was seen many times. The chain couples TRBV20-1 to TRBJ1-1; D might be TRBD1 (5 bases). This CDR3 spans 14 amino acids. Germline CDR1 is DFQATT and CDR2 is SNEGSKA (reference sequence). CDR3 DNA: TGCAGGGCTCAGGGCCACTCAACGAACACTGAAGCTTTCTTT. This sequence encodes CRAQGHSTNTEAFF.

This clonotype was counted many times. This rearrangement joins TRBV2 to TRBJ2-7; D is possibly TRBD1 or TRBD2 (7 bases each). V lost 6 bases and J 6 bases, leaving 15 bases between the germline ends. Germline CDR1 is SNHLY and CDR2 is FYNNEI. The CDR3 covers 13 residues. As DNA, the CDR3 is TGTGCCAGCAGCCCCGACAGGGAGGGCGAGCAGTACTTC. Translated: CASSPDREGEQYF. The complete variable domain, with remaining parts taken from reference TRBV2 and TRBJ2-7, reads EPEVTQTPSHQVTQMGQEVILRCVPISNHLYFYWYRQILGQKVEFLVSFYNNEISEKSEIFDDQFSVERPDGSNFTLKIRSTKLEDSAMYFCASSPDREGEQYFGPGTRLTVT.

This clonotype was counted at least ten times. V usage is TRBV20-1 and J usage is TRBJ1-4; TRBD1 aligns across 8 bases. This CDR3 spans 13 amino acids. The germline V gene encodes CDR1 DFQATT and CDR2 SNEGSKA (reference sequence). The ends lost 6 bases at V and 8 bases at J; junction bases unmatched: 8. CDR3 loop: CSAYGQGREKLFF. The DNA for the CDR3 is TGCAGTGCCTACGGACAGGGAAGGGAAAAACTGTTTTTT.

This clonotype was picked up many times. V is TRBV20-1 and J is TRBJ2-7; 12 bases fit TRBD2. The CDR3 extends over 14 amino acids. With V trimmed by 6 bases and J by 4 bases, 7 bases remained unmatched. CDR1 and CDR2 from the germline V gene are DFQATT and SNEGSKA (reference sequence). Written as DNA, the CDR3 is TGCAGTGCGGCGAGGGGACTAGCGGGTTACGAGCAGTACTTC. It translates to CSAARGLAGYEQYF.

This clonotype was observed at least ten times. At one of its ends the junction is not consistent with the germline gene, which may arise from a read error. This chain connects TRBV4-1 to TRBJ2-5; 9 bases agree with TRBD2. The length of the CDR3 is 16 residues. Germline CDR1 reads MGHRA; CDR2 reads YSYEKL. CDR3 amino acids: CASSQDVLAGQETQYF. CDR3 nucleotides: TGCGCCAGCAGTCAAGACGTACTAGCGGGCCAAGAGACCCAGTACTTC.

This clonotype was picked up a small number of times. The chain is built from TRBV2 and TRBJ1-6, with 7 positions matching TRBD1. CDR1 and CDR2 from the germline V gene are SNHLY and FYNNEI. The CDR3 totals 14 residues. Germline trimming cut 6 bases from V and 7 bases from J; bases unmatched to any gene: 6. DNA of the CDR3: TGTGCCAGCAGGGTCGGGACAGCCAATTCACCCCTCCACTTT. It encodes CASRVGTANSPLHF.